Listed below are T cell receptor beta chains from one sample, sequenced in a study of T cell changes during pregnancy in multiple sclerosis. TCRdb keeps only in-frame clones here, not all; method: immunoSEQ multiplex PCR. The sample lists some 80,000 clones, about 90% seen once, with 0.7% to 0.9% in the top ten. Sequencing was performed on peripheral blood, taken in the first trimester of pregnancy. The receptors originated from a female donor in good health, enrolled as a control in a pregnancy study. The CDR3 runs from the conserved cysteine through the conserved F or W. The order of the fields is J gene, D gene, clone size, V gene, CDR3 DNA, CDR3 protein. A D gene is named only where the DNA matches it firmly. Clone size is stated in some rows and not others, as once, few, many or a class when expanded.

TRBJ2-3 | TRBD2 | . | TRBV5-1 | TGCGCCAGCAACGGACTAGCGGGGACAGATACGCAGTATTTT | CASNGLAGTDTQYF
TRBJ2-1 | TRBD1 | . | TRBV18 | TGTGCCAGCTCACCAGGACAGGGAATCTTCAATGAGCAGTTCTTC | CASSPGQGIFNEQFF
TRBJ1-3 | . | few | TRBV5-5 | TGTGCCAGCAGCTCCTACTGGAGCTCTGGAAACACCATATATTTT | CASSSYWSSGNTIYF
TRBJ1-6 | TRBD1 | . | TRBV27 | TGTGCCAGCAGTTTCGATAGGGACAGTAATTCACCCCTCCACTTT | CASSFDRDSNSPLHF
TRBJ2-7 | TRBD1 | . | TRBV30 | TGTGCCTTTAAGAGGACAGGACAAGCCGAGCAGTACTTC | CAFKRTGQAEQYF
TRBJ2-1 | TRBD1 | . | TRBV27 | TGTGCCAGCAGTTTCCCCGACAGGGCCCGCCAGTTCTTC | CASSFPDRARQFF
TRBJ2-6 | TRBD1 | . | TRBV29-1 | TGCAGCGTTGGACTCACCCCGGGACAGGGGTTCTCTGGGGCCAACGTCCTGACTTTC | CSVGLTPGQGFSGANVLTF
TRBJ2-3 | . | . | TRBV5-1 | TGCGCCAGCAGCTTACAGGTGTGGGATACAGATACGCAGTATTTT | CASSLQVWDTDTQYF
TRBJ1-1 | . | . | TRBV19 | TGTGCCAGTAGTATAGAGGGCCCTATGAACACTGAAGCTTTCTTT | CASSIEGPMNTEAFF
TRBJ2-3 | . | . | TRBV4-3 | TGCGCCAGCAGCCAAGACTCAACAGGGACCGATACGCAGTATTTT | CASSQDSTGTDTQYF
TRBJ2-5 | TRBD2 | once | TRBV6-6 | TGTGCCAGCAGTTACAAAGGGCGGGGGGCAGGAGAGACCCAGTACTTC | CASSYKGRGAGETQYF
TRBJ2-3 | . | . | TRBV5-4 | TGTGCCAGCAGCCTAGTCCTAGGCACAGATACGCAGTATTTT | CASSLVLGTDTQYF
TRBJ1-2 | TRBD1 | . | TRBV4-1 | TGCGCCAGCAGCCGGACCCCGGGACAGGGTGGTTTGGGCTATGGCTACACCTTC | CASSRTPGQGGLGYGYTF
TRBJ1-2 | TRBD1 | . | TRBV6-6 | TGTGCCAGCAGTCCGACAGGGACAATAGATGGCTACACCTTC | CASSPTGTIDGYTF
TRBJ1-1 | . | . | TRBV27 | TGTGCCAGCATTTCATGGGCGGGGGACACTGAAGCTTTCTTT | CASISWAGDTEAFF
TRBJ1-6 | . | . | TRBV28 | TGTGCCAGCAGTCTACTCGACAGGACTAATTCACCCCTCCACTTT | CASSLLDRTNSPLHF
TRBJ1-5 | . | few | TRBV19 | TGTGCCAGTAGTGGTACCGGGGGGTTTCAGCCCCAGCATTTT | CASSGTGGFQPQHF
TRBJ1-4 | . | . | TRBV28 | TGTGCCAGCAGGGGGAGTGCAACTAATGAAAAACTGTTTTTT | CASRGSATNEKLFF
TRBJ2-1 | . | once | TRBV9 | TGTGCCAGCAGCGTAGGGCTAGCCCCCTACAATGAGCAGTTCTTC | CASSVGLAPYNEQFF
TRBJ1-2 | . | once | TRBV6-4 | TGTGCCAGCAGTAGAGACAGGCAGGGGTATGGCTACACCTTC | CASSRDRQGYGYTF
TRBJ1-2 | TRBD1 | . | TRBV18 | TGTGCCAGCTCACCAGGGACAGGGGACTATGGCTACACCTTC | CASSPGTGDYGYTF
TRBJ2-7 | . | . | TRBV6-5 | TGTGCCAGCAGTTACTCGGGGGGTACGTACGAGCAGTACTTC | CASSYSGGTYEQYF
TRBJ1-6 | TRBD1 | few | TRBV6-1 | TGTGCCAGCAGTGAACCGACAGGGGATTCACCCCTCCACTTT | CASSEPTGDSPLHF
TRBJ2-2 | TRBD1 | once | TRBV15 | TGTGCCACCAGCACCGGACAGGGGGTATTCGCGAACACCGGGGAGCTGTTTTTT | CATSTGQGVFANTGELFF
TRBJ2-5 | . | . | TRBV12-5 | TGTGCTAGTGGTTTGCCCAAAGGGGCTCGGGAGACCCAGTACTTC | CASGLPKGARETQYF
TRBJ1-6 | TRBD1 | . | TRBV28 | TGTGCCAGCAGTTTAGGACAGGTTAGCTCCTATAATTCACCCCTCCACTTT | CASSLGQVSSYNSPLHF
TRBJ2-1 | . | . | TRBV30 | TGTGCCTGGAGTGTGTCGGGATTCAATGAGCAGTTCTTC | CAWSVSGFNEQFF
TRBJ2-1 | TRBD2 | . | TRBV4-2 | TGTGCCAGCAGCCTCCTGACTAGCGGCTACAATGAGCAGTTCTTC | CASSLLTSGYNEQFF
TRBJ2-3 | TRBD2 | . | TRBV4-1 | TGCGCCAGCAGCCAAGTAGCGGGAACCGGCACAGATACGCAGTATTTT | CASSQVAGTGTDTQYF
TRBJ2-6 | . | . | TRBV7-2 | TGTGCCAGCAGCCCACAGGGTTACTCTGGGGCCAACGTCCTGACTTTC | CASSPQGYSGANVLTF
TRBJ2-4 | . | . | TRBV7-2 | TGTGCCAGCAGCTTAGCGGGCAGGATTCTAGCCAAAAACATTCAGTACTTC | CASSLAGRILAKNIQYF
TRBJ1-2 | . | . | TRBV4-2 | TGTGCCAGCAGCCAAGAGGGCACAGGGTCCTTTGGCTACACCTTC | CASSQEGTGSFGYTF
TRBJ2-3 | TRBD2 | . | TRBV6-4 | TGTGCCAGCAGTGAAAAACGGGTATCCGAGGCGGGGGGTCAAGATACGCAGTATTTT | CASSEKRVSEAGGQDTQYF
TRBJ1-3 | . | . | TRBV6-1 | TGTGCCAGCAGTGCCGGGTCCCCCCACTCTGGAAACACCATATATTTT | CASSAGSPHSGNTIYF
TRBJ1-2 | TRBD1 | . | TRBV5-1 | TGCGCCAGCACCCCTCAGATGGGACAGGGCTATGGCTACACCTTC | CASTPQMGQGYGYTF
TRBJ1-1 | . | . | TRBV11-2 | TGTGCCAGCAGCTTATCCCAGGGCGAAGCTTTCTTT | CASSLSQGEAFF
TRBJ2-7 | . | . | TRBV19 | TGTGCCAGTAGTATAGATAGGGGCTACGAGCAGTACTTC | CASSIDRGYEQYF
TRBJ2-7 | . | . | TRBV30 | TGTGCCTGTGGTAAGGGCAGGGCCTACGAGCAGTACTTC | CACGKGRAYEQYF
TRBJ1-1 | TRBD1 | . | TRBV7-9 | TGTGCCAGCAGCCGGGACAGGATGAACACTGAAGCTTTCTTT | CASSRDRMNTEAFF
TRBJ2-7 | TRBD2 | . | TRBV5-1 | TGCGCCAGCAGCCTAGCGGGGACCTACGAGCAGTACTTC | CASSLAGTYEQYF
TRBJ1-6 | . | few | TRBV28 | TGTGCCAGCAGTTTATCTCAGGGTTCTTCACCCCTCCACTTT | CASSLSQGSSPLHF
TRBJ2-1 | . | . | TRBV5-5 | TGTGCCAGCAGTTACAGGGCAGCAGATGAGCAGTTCTTC | CASSYRAADEQFF
TRBJ1-1 | . | once | TRBV27 | TGTGCCAGCAGTCTAAGGGGCTCGACTGAAGCTTTCTTT | CASSLRGSTEAFF
TRBJ2-5 | . | . | TRBV2 | TGTGCCAGCAAGGAGGGTAGGTCGGAGACCCAGTACTTC | CASKEGRSETQYF
TRBJ1-5 | TRBD1 | . | TRBV6-5 | TGTGCCGTACGAACAGGGGGCGCAGGTCAGCCCCAGCATTTT | CAVRTGGAGQPQHF
TRBJ2-3 | . | once | TRBV7-2 | TGTGCCAGCAGCTTAGTCCCCCTAGCGAGAGGGTCAGATACGCAGTATTTT | CASSLVPLARGSDTQYF
TRBJ2-5 | . | . | TRBV4-1 | TGCGCCAGCAGCCAAGTTTCGGGGTCTGGGGAGACCCAGTACTTC | CASSQVSGSGETQYF
TRBJ1-4 | . | . | TRBV7-9 | TGTGCCAGCAGCTTACGGGGGAATCGACCTAATGAAAAACTGTTTTTT | CASSLRGNRPNEKLFF
TRBJ1-3 | TRBD1 | . | TRBV27 | TGTGCCAGCAGTTTATCGGGGACAGGGAAAGGAAACACCATATATTTT | CASSLSGTGKGNTIYF
TRBJ1-2 | . | few | TRBV19 | TGTGCCAGTAGTATAGGGCGCACCGGGAACTATGGCTACACCTTC | CASSIGRTGNYGYTF
TRBJ2-1 | TRBD2 | . | TRBV5-1 | TGCGCCAGCAGCTTGGTTGGGTGGGTAGCGGGAGGCGGTGAGCAGTTCTTC | CASSLVGWVAGGGEQFF
TRBJ1-1 | . | . | TRBV28 | TGTGCCAGCAGCGTTGGGGCGGAGAACACTGAAGCTTTCTTT | CASSVGAENTEAFF
TRBJ1-3 | . | . | TRBV6-1 | TGTGCCAGCACCTTCCGAAACACCATATATTTT | CASTFRNTIYF